Below, 28 T cell receptor beta chains from the same sample are listed, as sequenced in a study of blood T cell repertoires in COVID-19. The table came from immunoSEQ multiplex PCR; TCRdb's copy has only in-frame clones and leaves some out. There are roughly 63,000 clones in the sample; about 73% occur only once, and roughly 27% lies in the top ten. The sequenced sample consisted of peripheral blood. These receptors came from a woman at least 80 years old with acute or convalescent COVID-19.

The chain employs TRBV3-1 (or the pseudogene TRBV3-2) and TRBJ1-1; the D gene is possibly TRBD1 (6 bases). Trimming cost V 3 bases and J 8 bases, with 19 bases left between them. CDR1 and CDR2 (germline): LGHDT, YNNKEL (reference sequence). The CDR3 contains 15 residues. This CDR3 reads CASSHLYTGSQEAFF. In DNA, the CDR3 is TGTGCCAGCAGCCACCTATACACAGGGTCCCAGGAAGCTTTCTTT.

The gene calls are TRBV10-3 and TRBJ1-1; tentatively, D is TRBD1 (5 bases). With 2 bases removed from V and 3 bases from J, the gap between germline ends came to 13 bases. The CDR3 runs to 15 residues. CDR1 and CDR2 (germline): ENHRY, SYGVKD. This chain's CDR3 is CAISEESPGDTEAFF. CDR3 sequence (DNA): TGTGCCATCAGTGAGGAGAGCCCGGGGGACACTGAAGCTTTCTTT.

The chain joins TRBV30 to TRBJ1-5, with 7 nucleotides matching TRBD1. This CDR3 is built from 12 residues. CDR1 and CDR2 (germline): GTSNPN, SVGIG (reference sequence). This CDR3 reads CAHGTANQPQHF. For the CDR3, the DNA is TGTGCTCATGGGACAGCAAATCAGCCCCAGCATTTT.

This clone appeared a few times. This rearrangement joins TRBV19 to TRBJ2-6, with a weak D call TRBD1 (7 bases). This CDR3 has 19 amino acids. Germline-derived CDR1 and CDR2 are LNHDA and SQIVND (reference sequence). V shed 3 bases and J shed 2 bases, with 20 bases lying between them. The CDR3 spells CASSIRGRRGGTGANVLTF. CDR3 nucleotides: TGTGCCAGTAGTATTAGAGGGAGGCGAGGGGGCACTGGGGCCAACGTCCTGACTTTC.

J is TRBJ2-3 and V is TRBV6-5; no definite D call. The V end was cut by 6 bases, the J end by 0 bases, with 13 bases between. CDR1 is MNHEY and CDR2 is SVGAGI in the germline V gene. The CDR3 totals 15 residues. The CDR3 loop is CASRLRGTSTDTQYF. In DNA form, the CDR3 reads TGTGCCAGCAGACTCAGAGGCACTAGCACAGATACGCAGTATTTT.

This sequence joins TRBV2 and TRBJ1-1; TRBD1 is a possible D gene (5 bases). The CDR3 length is 13 residues. The V and J ends lost 8 bases and 7 bases respectively, with 17 bases between them. Germline lookup yields CDR1 SNHLY and CDR2 FYNNEI. The CDR3 DNA sequence: TGTGCCAGCTCACTGGGGCTGGCGTTTGAAGCTTTCTTT. Translation: CASSLGLAFEAFF.

The genes are TRBV24-1 and TRBJ2-5, with 8 bases fitting TRBD2. CDR1 KGHDR and CDR2 SFDVKD come from the germline V gene. After removal of 4 bases from V and 9 bases from J, the junction contained 9 bases not matched to a gene. This CDR3 is 14 amino acids long. CDR3 amino acids: CATSETSAHAAQYF. The CDR3 DNA sequence: TGTGCCACCAGTGAGACTAGCGCTCACGCGGCCCAGTACTTC.

This chain joins TRBV11-3 and TRBJ2-7, with 7 positions matching TRBD2. The V gene end was trimmed by 5 bases and the J gene end by 0 bases; junction bases not matched to a gene: 13. This CDR3 spans 17 amino acids. Per germline, CDR1 SGHNT and CDR2 YENEEA. The CDR3 DNA reads TGTGCCAGCAGCGAGCCCTGGGAGGGGCGGGGCTCCTACGAGCAGTACTTC. Translating gives CASSEPWEGRGSYEQYF.

J is TRBJ1-1 and V is TRBV6-5; D is possibly TRBD1 (6 bases). The CDR3 is made up of 14 amino acids. The V gene's germline CDR1 is MNHEY and CDR2 SVGAGI. Trimming removed 6 bases at V and 4 bases at J, with 15 bases between. The CDR3: CASSPGGAGTEAFF. CDR3 coding DNA: TGTGCCAGCAGCCCGGGGGGGGCGGGCACTGAAGCTTTCTTT.

A few counts support this clone. V gene TRBV3-1 (or the pseudogene TRBV3-2) combines with J gene TRBJ2-7; TRBD2 matches at 7 bases. CDR3 length: 14 amino acids. Germline V gene lookup returns CDR1 LGHDT and CDR2 YNNKEL (reference sequence). V was pared by 1 base and J by 6 bases, with 6 bases of the junction left unmatched. CDR3 protein: CASSQGQRESEQYF. CDR3 nucleotides: TGTGCCAGCAGCCAAGGGCAGCGGGAAAGCGAGCAGTACTTC.

The chain recombines TRBV2 with TRBJ1-1; perhaps TRBD1 as D (6 bases). This CDR3 has 15 amino acids. V gave up 3 bases and J gave up 3 bases, with 14 bases separating them. Looked up from germline, CDR1 is SNHLY and CDR2 is FYNNEI. The CDR3 DNA reads TGTGCCAGCAGTGAGCGGGGGCTTAGATACACTGAAGCTTTCTTT. Amino acid sequence: CASSERGLRYTEAFF. Based on the CDR3 plus reference TRBV2 and TRBJ1-1, the full variable domain is EPEVTQTPSHQVTQMGQEVILRCVPISNHLYFYWYRQILGQKVEFLVSFYNNEISEKSEIFDDQFSVERPDGSNFTLKIRSTKLEDSAMYFCASSERGLRYTEAFFGQGTRLTVV.

The chain recombines TRBV4-2 with TRBJ1-5; tentatively, D is TRBD1 (6 bases). Germline V gives CDR1 LGHNA, CDR2 YNFKEQ. The V gene lost 1 base and the J gene lost 2 bases, with 12 bases spanning the gap. This CDR3 comprises 16 residues. CDR3 region: CASSQATGTGNQPQHF. CDR3 nucleotide sequence: TGTGCCAGCAGCCAAGCGACAGGAACGGGCAATCAGCCCCAGCATTTT.

The V call is TRBV9, the J call TRBJ2-7; the match to TRBD2 covers 9 bases. Unmatched junction bases numbered 20, after V lost 3 bases and J lost 7 bases. CDR3 length: 18 residues. Looked up from germline, CDR1 is SGDLS and CDR2 is YYNGEE. CDR3 coding DNA: TGTGCCAGCAGCGCGGGACTAGCTCATATAGGTTTGGGTCGTGAGCAGTACTTC. Its translation is CASSAGLAHIGLGREQYF.

This sequence joins TRBV5-5 and TRBJ2-7, with 11 bases matching TRBD1. This CDR3 comprises 15 residues. Germline assignment: CDR1 SGHKS and CDR2 YYEKEE (reference sequence). V was pared by 0 bases and J by 5 bases, with 4 bases of the junction left unmatched. The CDR3 sequence is CASSLGTGGLNEQYF. Written as DNA, the CDR3 is TGTGCCAGCAGCTTGGGGACAGGGGGCTTGAACGAGCAGTACTTC.

This clone turned up a few times. V usage is TRBV12-3 or TRBV12-4 and J usage is TRBJ1-1, with D perhaps matching TRBD1 (5 bases). The germline V and J ends were trimmed by 6 bases and 2 bases, with 10 bases remaining between them. CDR3 size: 13 residues. The CDR3 here is CASRRTRNTEAFF. In DNA form, the CDR3 reads TGTGCCAGCAGAAGGACACGAAACACTGAAGCTTTCTTT.

This clone was detected only a few times. The chain's CDR3 is CATSRDLRVTEAFF. The CDR3 DNA reads as TGTGCCACCAGCAGAGATCTTCGGGTGACTGAAGCTTTCTTT. The chain recombines TRBV15 with TRBJ1-1; D ambiguous. The CDR3 covers 14 residues. Germline CDR1 LNHNV, CDR2 YYDKDF (reference sequence). V was shortened by 0 bases and J by 5 bases, with 10 bases between the two germline ends.

This clone has a single count. The chain is built from TRBV5-4 and TRBJ2-7; TRBD2 agrees at 8 bases. Germline V lookup: CDR1 SGHNT, CDR2 YYREEE (reference sequence). The CDR3 is 14 amino acids. The V segment lost 5 bases and the J segment 7 bases; nucleotides outside the gene matches: 11. The CDR3 is CASSSSGLVWEQYF. The DNA for the CDR3 is TGTGCCAGCAGTTCTAGCGGGCTGGTCTGGGAGCAGTACTTC.

The chain couples TRBV6-6 to TRBJ1-2; 7 positions match TRBD1. From germline, CDR1 is MNHNY and CDR2 SVGAGI (reference sequence). V shed 4 bases, J shed 7 bases, and the junction held 9 bases outside the gene matches. The CDR3 extends over 14 amino acids. DNA of the CDR3: TGTGCCAGCAGTTTTGACAGGGCCGCCGGTGGCTACACCTTC. The encoded protein is CASSFDRAAGGYTF.

The gene calls are TRBV4-3 and TRBJ2-6; the match to TRBD1 covers 7 bases. The CDR3 extends over 19 amino acids. V gave up 0 bases and J gave up 3 bases; unmatched junction bases: 11. Germline V lookup: CDR1 LGHNA, CDR2 YSLEER. CDR3 nucleotide sequence: TGCGCCAGCAGCCAAGATAGGGGGCTCCTTCGGAGTGGGGCCAACGTCCTGACTTTC. Protein sequence: CASSQDRGLLRSGANVLTF.

This chain connects TRBV12-3 or TRBV12-4 to TRBJ2-7; 7 nucleotides agree with TRBD2. The CDR3 is 13 amino acids. J was trimmed by 0 bases and V by 5 bases; bases with no gene match: 1. CDR3 coding DNA: TGTGCCAGCAGTCGCGGGAGCTCCTACGAGCAGTACTTC. Translating it yields CASSRGSSYEQYF.

The chain is built from TRBV6-6 and TRBJ1-4, with TRBD1 identical over 11 bases. J lost 8 bases, V lost 5 bases, and 4 bases had no gene match. The CDR3 spans 14 residues. Germline CDR1 and CDR2: MNHNY and SVGAGI (reference sequence). The DNA of the CDR3 is TGTGCCAGCAGTATGGACAGGGGGCGCGAAAAACTGTTTTTT. Its translation is CASSMDRGREKLFF.

The chain has TRBV2 and TRBJ2-3; TRBD2 aligns across 7 bases. Germline CDR1 and CDR2: SNHLY and FYNNEI. After removal of 9 bases from V and 3 bases from J, the junction contained 18 bases not matched to a gene. This CDR3 has 17 amino acids. The CDR3 sequence: CASQGGSGGVFTDTQYF. CDR3 DNA: TGTGCCAGTCAGGGAGGATCGGGGGGAGTTTTTACAGATACGCAGTATTTT.

V usage is TRBV18 and J usage is TRBJ2-7; TRBD1 aligns across 12 bases. Germline V gene data show CDR1 as KGHSH and CDR2 as LQKENI. This CDR3 region has 15 residues. V dropped 3 bases and J dropped 5; count of bases not matched to a gene: 5. In DNA, the CDR3 is TGTGCCAGCTCACCCCGGGACAGGGGGCTCAACGAGCAGTACTTC. Translated, it gives CASSPRDRGLNEQYF. Full variable domain (missing parts from reference TRBV18 and TRBJ2-7): NAGVMQNPRHLVRRRGQEARLRCSPMKGHSHVYWYRQLPEEGLKFMVYLQKENIIDESGMPKERFSAEFPKEGPSILRIQQVVRGDSAAYFCASSPRDRGLNEQYFGPGTRLTVT.

The chain employs TRBV7-2 and TRBJ2-3; 8 bases agree with TRBD1. CDR1 is SGHTA, CDR2 FQGNSA, per germline. With V trimmed by 4 bases and J by 4 bases, 4 bases remained unmatched. This CDR3 comprises 14 residues. CDR3 protein: CASSSNRGADTQYF. CDR3 DNA sequence: TGTGCCAGCAGCTCTAACAGGGGGGCAGATACGCAGTATTTT.

V is TRBV7-8 and J is TRBJ2-1; 8 bases match TRBD1. Trimming removed 2 bases from V and 10 bases from J; junction bases left unmatched: 13. Germline CDR1 reads SGHVS; CDR2 reads FQNEAQ. The CDR3 totals 16 residues. The CDR3 coding sequence is TGTGCCAGCAGCTTATTGGATGGAGCAGGGGGCGTGGAGCAGTTCTTC. Translation gives CASSLLDGAGGVEQFF.

In its sample, this clone was seen a few times. This sequence joins TRBV28 and TRBJ2-7; 8 bases align to TRBD1. After removal of 6 bases from V and 7 bases from J, the junction contained 14 bases not matched to a gene. The CDR3 covers 15 residues. Per germline, CDR1 MDHEN and CDR2 SYDVKM. The CDR3 reads CASSSEGRGHREQYF. The DNA of the CDR3 is TGTGCCAGCAGCTCAGAAGGCAGGGGGCATAGGGAGCAGTACTTC.

The genes are TRBV5-1 and TRBJ2-2; 8 bases are a match to TRBD2. The germline gives CDR1 SGHRS, CDR2 YFSETQ. J lost 1 base, V lost 0 bases, and 2 bases had no gene match. CDR3 length: 16 amino acids. The CDR3 DNA follows: TGCGCCAGCAGCTTGGTGGCGGGAGGGAACACCGGGGAGCTGTTTTTT. It is translated as CASSLVAGGNTGELFF. The whole variable domain, remainder taken from reference TRBV5-1 and TRBJ2-2, is KAGVTQTPRYLIKTRGQQVTLSCSPISGHRSVSWYQQTPGQGLQFLFEYFSETQRNKGNFPGRFSGRQFSNSRSEMNVSTLELGDSALYLCASSLVAGGNTGELFFGEGSRLTVL.

The CDR3 reads CASSPRQGLNQPQHF. Here the CDR3 DNA reads TGTGCCAGCAGTCCAAGACAGGGTCTCAATCAGCCCCAGCATTTT. The genes are TRBV6-2 or TRBV6-3 and TRBJ1-5, with 7 bases that match TRBD1. This CDR3 spans 15 amino acids. Trimming took 5 bases from V and 3 from J; bases not matched to a gene: 7. Germline V lookup: CDR1 MNHEY, CDR2 SVGEGT.